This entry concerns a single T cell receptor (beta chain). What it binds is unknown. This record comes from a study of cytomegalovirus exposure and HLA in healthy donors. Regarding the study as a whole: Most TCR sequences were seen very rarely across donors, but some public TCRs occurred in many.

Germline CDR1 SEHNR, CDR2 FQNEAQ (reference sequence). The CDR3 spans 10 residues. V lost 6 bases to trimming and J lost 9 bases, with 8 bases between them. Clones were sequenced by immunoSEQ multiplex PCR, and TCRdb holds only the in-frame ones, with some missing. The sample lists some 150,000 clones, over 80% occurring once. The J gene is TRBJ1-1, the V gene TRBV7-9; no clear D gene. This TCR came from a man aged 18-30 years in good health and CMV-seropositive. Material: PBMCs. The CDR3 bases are TGTGCCAGCAGTTCCGTAAAAGCTTTCTTT. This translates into CASSSVKAFF.